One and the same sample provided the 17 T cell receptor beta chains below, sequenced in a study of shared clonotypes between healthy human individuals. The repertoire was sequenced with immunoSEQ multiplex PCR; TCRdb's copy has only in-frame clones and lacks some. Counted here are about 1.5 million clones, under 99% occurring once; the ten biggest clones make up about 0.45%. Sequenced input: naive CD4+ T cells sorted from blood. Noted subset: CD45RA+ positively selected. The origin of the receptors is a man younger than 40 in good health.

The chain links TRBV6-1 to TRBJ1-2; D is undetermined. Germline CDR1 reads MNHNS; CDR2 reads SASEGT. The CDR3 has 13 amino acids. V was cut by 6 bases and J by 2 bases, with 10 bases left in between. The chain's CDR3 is CASRLYGNYGYTF. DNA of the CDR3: TGTGCCAGCAGGTTGTATGGGAACTATGGCTACACCTTC.

The CDR3: CASSLVSYEQYF. The CDR3 DNA reads as TGTGCCAGTTCCTTGGTTTCCTACGAGCAGTACTTC. V gene TRBV2 combines with J gene TRBJ2-7; D is unresolved. Germline V gives CDR1 SNHLY, CDR2 FYNNEI. Trimming left V 9 bases short and J 1 base short, with 10 bases between. This CDR3 comprises 12 residues.

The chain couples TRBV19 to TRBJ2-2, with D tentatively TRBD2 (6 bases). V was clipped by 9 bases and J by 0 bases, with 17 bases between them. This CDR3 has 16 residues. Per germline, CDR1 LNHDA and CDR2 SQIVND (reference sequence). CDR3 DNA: TGTGCCAGCCTTGGAAAAGCGGGCGCGAACACCGGGGAGCTGTTTTTT. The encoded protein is CASLGKAGANTGELFF.

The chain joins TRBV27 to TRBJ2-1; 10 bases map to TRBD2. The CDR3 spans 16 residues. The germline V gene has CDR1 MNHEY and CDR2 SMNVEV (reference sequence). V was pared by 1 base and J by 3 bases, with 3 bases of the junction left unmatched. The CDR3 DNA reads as TGTGCCAGCAGTTTATTTGCTAGCGGGGGCTACAATGAGCAGTTCTTC. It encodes CASSLFASGGYNEQFF.

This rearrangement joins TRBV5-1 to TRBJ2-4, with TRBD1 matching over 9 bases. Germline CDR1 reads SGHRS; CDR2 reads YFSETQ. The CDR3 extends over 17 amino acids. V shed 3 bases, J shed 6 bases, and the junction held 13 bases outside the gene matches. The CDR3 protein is CASSSNPGQGFANIQYF. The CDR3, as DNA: TGCGCCAGCAGCTCAAACCCGGGACAGGGTTTTGCAAACATTCAGTACTTC.

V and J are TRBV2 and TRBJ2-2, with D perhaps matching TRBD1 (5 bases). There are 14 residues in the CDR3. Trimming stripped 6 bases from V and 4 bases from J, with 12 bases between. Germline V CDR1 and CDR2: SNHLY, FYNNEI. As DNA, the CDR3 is TGTGCCAGCAGAATTTACAGGTCCACCGGGGAGCTGTTTTTT. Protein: CASRIYRSTGELFF.

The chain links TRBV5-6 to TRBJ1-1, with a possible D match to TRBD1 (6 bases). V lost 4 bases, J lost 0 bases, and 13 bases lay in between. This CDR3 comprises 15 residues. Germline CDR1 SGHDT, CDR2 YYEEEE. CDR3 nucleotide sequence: TGTGCCAGCAGCGTGCAGGGGTCGCTGAACACTGAAGCTTTCTTT. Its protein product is CASSVQGSLNTEAFF.

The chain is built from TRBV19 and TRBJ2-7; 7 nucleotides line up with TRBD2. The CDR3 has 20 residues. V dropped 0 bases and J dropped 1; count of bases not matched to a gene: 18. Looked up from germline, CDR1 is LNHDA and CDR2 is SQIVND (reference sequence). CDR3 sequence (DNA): TGTGCCAGTAGTATAGACCGGACCGGGACTTTCTCAGCGGGATCCTACGAGCAGTACTTC. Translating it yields CASSIDRTGTFSAGSYEQYF.

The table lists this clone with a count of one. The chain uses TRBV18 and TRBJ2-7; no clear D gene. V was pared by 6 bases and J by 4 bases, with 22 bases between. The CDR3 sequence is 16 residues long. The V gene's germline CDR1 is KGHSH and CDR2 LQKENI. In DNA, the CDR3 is TGTGCCAGCTCGCCCGCAAGGCTCGCGAATTGGTACGAGCAGTACTTC. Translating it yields CASSPARLANWYEQYF.

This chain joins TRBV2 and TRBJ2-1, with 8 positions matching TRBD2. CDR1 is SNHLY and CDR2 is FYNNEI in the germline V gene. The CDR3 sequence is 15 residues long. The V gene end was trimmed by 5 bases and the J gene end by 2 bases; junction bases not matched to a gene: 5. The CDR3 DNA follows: TGTGCCAGCAGTTCGAGCGGGAGCACCTACAATGAGCAGTTCTTC. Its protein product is CASSSSGSTYNEQFF.

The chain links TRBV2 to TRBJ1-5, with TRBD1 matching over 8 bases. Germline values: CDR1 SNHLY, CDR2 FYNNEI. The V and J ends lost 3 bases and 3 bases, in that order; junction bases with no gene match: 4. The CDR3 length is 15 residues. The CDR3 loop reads CASSDRTGINQPQHF. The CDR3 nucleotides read TGTGCCAGCAGTGATCGGACAGGGATCAATCAGCCCCAGCATTTT. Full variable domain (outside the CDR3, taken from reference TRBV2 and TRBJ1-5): EPEVTQTPSHQVTQMGQEVILRCVPISNHLYFYWYRQILGQKVEFLVSFYNNEISEKSEIFDDQFSVERPDGSNFTLKIRSTKLEDSAMYFCASSDRTGINQPQHFGDGTRLSIL.

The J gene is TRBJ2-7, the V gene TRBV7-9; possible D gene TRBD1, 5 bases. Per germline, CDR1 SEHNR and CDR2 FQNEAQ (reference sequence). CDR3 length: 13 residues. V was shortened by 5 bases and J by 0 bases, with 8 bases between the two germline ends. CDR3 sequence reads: CASSQDSSYEQYF. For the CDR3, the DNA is TGTGCCAGCAGCCAAGACAGCTCCTACGAGCAGTACTTC.

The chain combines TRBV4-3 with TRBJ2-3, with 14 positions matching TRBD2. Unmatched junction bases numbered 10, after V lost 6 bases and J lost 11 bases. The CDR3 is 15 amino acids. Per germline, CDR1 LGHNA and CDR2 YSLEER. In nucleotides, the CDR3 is TGCGCCAGCAGGGACGGGACTAGCGGGAGTAGAGTGCAGTATTTT. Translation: CASRDGTSGSRVQYF.

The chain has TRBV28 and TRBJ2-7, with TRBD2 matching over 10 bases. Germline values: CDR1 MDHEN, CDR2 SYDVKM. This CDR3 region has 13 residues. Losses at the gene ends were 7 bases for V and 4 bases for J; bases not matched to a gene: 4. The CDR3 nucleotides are TGTGCCAGCATAGCGGGAGGCAGGTACGAGCAGTACTTC. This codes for CASIAGGRYEQYF.

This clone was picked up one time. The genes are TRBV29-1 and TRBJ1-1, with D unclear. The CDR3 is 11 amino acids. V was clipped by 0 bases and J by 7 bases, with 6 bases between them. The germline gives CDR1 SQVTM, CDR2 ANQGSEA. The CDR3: CSVEEGSEAFF. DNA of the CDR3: TGCAGCGTTGAAGAGGGGAGTGAAGCTTTCTTT.

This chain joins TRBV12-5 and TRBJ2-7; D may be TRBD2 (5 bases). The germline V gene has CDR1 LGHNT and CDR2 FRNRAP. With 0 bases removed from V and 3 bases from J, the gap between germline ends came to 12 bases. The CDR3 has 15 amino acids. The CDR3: CASGLVTGWDYEQYF. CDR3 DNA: TGTGCTAGTGGTTTGGTAACGGGGTGGGACTACGAGCAGTACTTC.

The CDR3 sequence: CASSQDWFSYNEQFF. The CDR3 nucleotides read TGTGCCAGCAGCCAAGATTGGTTTTCATACAATGAGCAGTTCTTC. The chain joins TRBV4-2 to TRBJ2-1; no clear D gene. Germline CDR1 reads LGHNA; CDR2 reads YNFKEQ. V was trimmed by 0 bases and J by 4 bases, leaving 10 bases between them. The CDR3 extends over 15 amino acids.